The clone carrying this TCR beta chain was counted between two and nine times. What it recognizes is unknown. The data are from a study of CD4 T cells in relation to SARS-CoV-2 and coronaviruses. This CDR3 contains 13 residues. The V and J ends lost 8 bases and 7 bases respectively, with 14 bases between them. Germline loops: CDR1 SNHLY, CDR2 FYNNEI. Naive and memory CD4+ T cells were cultured with CEF, then survey-sequenced. Method: immunoSEQ multiplex PCR; TCRdb's copy keeps in-frame clones and lacks some. The sample yields approximately 40,000 clones, 77% seen once. This TCR was sampled from an adult with COVID-19. The chain is built from TRBV2 and TRBJ1-4; D not resolved. The sample comprised memory CD4+ T cells from PBMCs, cultured in vitro. CDR3 DNA sequence: TGTGCCAGCTCGAGAGGGCGAGCTGAAAAACTGTTTTTT. Its translation: CASSRGRAEKLFF.